Listed here are 2 T cell receptor beta chains from one sample, sequenced in a study of beta chain features in type 1 diabetes. Study-wide results and limits: Type 1 diabetes patients had TCRB CDR3s that were shorter (moderately but significantly so) in all four CD4+ subsets.

Their target antigens are unknown. Investigators reverse transcribed all isolated RNA, so they sequenced expressed TCRB transcripts. Clones were sequenced by immunoSEQ multiplex PCR, and TCRdb holds only the in-frame ones, with some missing. This table holds 200,000 to 300,000 clones, roughly 20% found once. Sequencing used naive CD4+ T cells from blood. Receptor source: a woman in her thirties or forties with type 1 diabetes.

This clone was detected a few times. The genes are TRBV5-1 and TRBJ2-3; 10 bases match TRBD2. V shed 0 bases, J shed 3 bases, and the junction held 7 bases outside the gene matches. The germline gives CDR1 SGHRS, CDR2 YFSETQ. The CDR3 loop spans 17 amino acids. CDR3 sequence reads: CASSLDGSGRYTDTQYF. The CDR3 bases are TGCGCCAGCAGCTTGGATGGTAGCGGGAGGTATACAGATACGCAGTATTTT.

The chain links TRBV11-2 to TRBJ1-1, with 8 bases identical to TRBD1. Trimming took 5 bases from V and 1 from J; bases not matched to a gene: 12. This CDR3 has 17 amino acids. Germline loops: CDR1 SGHAT, CDR2 FQNNGV. The chain's CDR3 is CASSRAGQEGGNTEAFF. CDR3 coding DNA: TGTGCCAGCAGCCGAGCGGGACAGGAAGGGGGGAACACTGAAGCTTTCTTT.